This TCR beta chain came from a study of blood T cell repertoires in COVID-19. Background on the study: Collection of acute and convalescent COVID-19 samples took place in the United States, Italy and Spain. PBMCs, B-cell-depleted T cells, or T cells were the source of the cDNA or gDNA that made up the material.

The authors' processing: How many nucleated cells were present was estimated from reference gene primer amplification. Only in-frame clones appear in the TCRdb table, and some are missing; sequencing was by immunoSEQ multiplex PCR. From that table come the V and J calls and clone size; the DNA was used to work out D and trimming. The table lists some 290,000 clones, under 90% of them singletons. Trimming pared 0 bases from V and 0 bases from J, leaving 9 bases between. The germline CDR1 and CDR2 sequences are LGHDT and YNNKEL (reference sequence). The CDR3 consists of 16 residues. Sequencing input: peripheral blood. The receptor comes from a woman aged 25 to 39 with COVID-19, enrolled during active disease. The rearrangement uses TRBV3-1 (or the pseudogene TRBV3-2) and TRBJ2-1; D gene uncertain. The CDR3 spells CASSQEGAGSYNEQFF. As DNA, the CDR3 is TGTGCCAGCAGCCAAGAGGGCGCCGGCTCCTACAATGAGCAGTTCTTC.